This T cell receptor beta chain was captured by sequencing in a study of blood T cells in healthy people across ages. Study observations and caveats: Because donor CMV status was unknown, expanded clonotype changes were possibly confounded. Roughly linear declines in TCR beta diversity per million T cells occurred with age.

Total RNA amounts of at least 5 micrograms were extracted per sample. Alongside a J-beta primer mix, a sample-barcoded 5' primer served in a second PCR lasting about 7 to 11 cycles. A template-switch adaptor containing 12 random nucleotides labeled each cDNA molecule. Each CDR3 protein is one row after TCRdb ran MiXCR on the 5' RACE reads. The repertoire holds 700,000 to 900,000 distinct CDR3 sequences, with approximately 55% as singletons. The table lists this clonotype with a few counts. The antigen remains undetermined. Sequenced material: blood. The receptor's source is a man older than 75 in good health.

This chain's CDR3 is CSARDPLQGEYGYTF. Written as DNA, the CDR3 is TGCAGTGCTAGAGATCCATTACAGGGGGAATATGGCTACACCTTC. The chain has TRBV20-1 and TRBJ1-2; 8 bases are a match to TRBD1. CDR1 is DFQATT and CDR2 is SNEGSKA in the germline V gene (reference sequence). This CDR3 region has 15 residues. The ends lost 0 bases at V and 5 bases at J; junction bases unmatched: 8.